This T cell receptor (beta chain) was recorded in a study of OX40 agonist ivuxolimab in advanced cancers. Findings and caveats of the study: The expanded peripheral T cells' antigen specificity was not determined.

In this sample, this clone turned up once. The target antigen is unknown. Blood draws occurred at baseline, cycle 4 day 1, and cycle 7 day 1. The repertoire was sequenced with immunoSEQ multiplex PCR; TCRdb's copy has only in-frame clones and lacks some. The sample records 95,000 to 100,000 clones, roughly 83% being singletons. V trimming: 3 bases; J trimming: 2 bases; junction bases outside the gene matches: 6. The CDR3 is made up of 17 amino acids. Germline V gene data show CDR1 as SGHRS and CDR2 as YFSETQ. Sequenced material: CD4+ or CD8+ T cells sorted from blood, taken in a trial of the OX40 agonist ivuxolimab. The rearrangement joins TRBV5-1 to TRBJ2-3; TRBD2 matches at 13 bases. This clonotype was obtained from an adult with an advanced solid tumor such as melanoma, head and neck, liver or kidney cancer. CDR3 nucleotide sequence: TGCGCCAGCAGCTCCCCCGGACTAGCGGGGGCCACAGATACGCAGTATTTT. The encoded protein is CASSSPGLAGATDTQYF.